This record concerns one TCR beta chain sequence. Its antigen remains undetermined. The sample holds no much larger clone one base away, and base qualities are not on file. The CDR3 regions of human TCRbeta chains were analyzed by immunosequencing. Per the source publication's procedure: Repertoire TCRs were checked for matches against a reference library of SARS-CoV-2-specific TCRs that had been generated using the MIRA antigen-specificity platform. Breadth meant the fraction of unique TCRs that were SARS-CoV-2-associated, whereas depth meant the fraction of total T cells that were SARS-CoV-2-associated. Using the MIRA data, each spike-specific TCR was mapped to the spike region that the TCR reacts to and placed in a CD4 or CD8 class. Log10-transformed breadth and depth values were compared by one-way ANOVA with Sidak's multiple comparisons tests. TCRdb limited this immuneACCESS table to in-frame rearrangements with V and J called. A share of clones is missing; checked studies link under half to unresolved V genes, and the rest is unexplained. The DNA was the basis for D and trimming; V, J and clone size are from that table. The sample table contains approximately 110,000 clones; only one count was recorded for roughly nine tenths of them. Roughly 10% of the sample is taken by the ten largest.

The germline V gene supplies CDR1 SGHRS and CDR2 YFSETQ. Trimming takes 3 bases from V and 7 bases from J, and the germline ends sit 13 bases apart. From cysteine to phenylalanine, the CDR3 is 13 amino acids long. The DNA shown is the 39-base CDR3, in frame from base 1. The data stem from a study of T cell responses to AZD1222 COVID-19 vaccine listed by TCRdb under 2021. At the level of the whole study: AZD1222 recipients with second doses at about 4 weeks or about 12 weeks were pooled, because spike-specific TCR depth and breadth did not differ between schedules. A total of 233 trial participants underwent TCR sequencing, of whom 207 had received two doses of AZD1222 and roughly 26 had received two doses of the MenACWY control vaccine. Enrollment into the trials was organized by age into subgroups of 18-55, 56-69 and 70-plus years, and those subgroups contained approximately 150, 30 and 60 TCR-sequenced participants, respectively. Results and caveats for the whole study, not just this receptor: Epitopes outside the regions mutated in the B.1.351 and B.1.1.7 variants were reportedly recognized by nearly half of the unique spike-specific TCRs. No day 14 peak-response samples were available, so repertoires were characterized only after the peak T cell response. In the small 56-69-year group, the increase in depth fell short of significance, most likely because of low power. After two AZD1222 doses, both the breadth and the depth of spike-specific TCRs were significantly higher than at day 0 and than in MenACWY recipients. Only a handful of AZD1222 recipients were SARS-CoV-2 seropositive at baseline, limiting conclusions about previously exposed vaccinees. The vaccine-associated CD4 TCRs covered the entire spike protein, and the dominant responses fell in regions 160-218 and 743-854. Most participants were white British and females outnumbered males, and the authors suggested that clonal diversity may have been underestimated.

The meaning of the sample's time point label: baseline before first vaccination. Samples from vaccinated people were obtained from the UK trials COV001 and COV002, which included a single-blind randomized controlled phase 2/3 trial of AZD1222 (ChAdOx1 nCoV-19) in healthy adults. For TCRbeta chain sequencing, PBMC samples from trial participants were taken at day 0 and at day 28 after the second dose. Recombination joined TRBV5-1 with TRBJ1-1; possibly the D gene is TRBD1, per 5 matching bases. The material was peripheral blood, obtained on day 0 of AZD1222 vaccination. The receptor comes from an adult in good health. The CDR3 sequence is CASSSRDASEAFF. The DNA reads TGCGCCAGCAGCTCGAGGGACGCGAGTGAAGCTTTCTTT.